This T cell receptor (beta chain) emerged from a study of cytomegalovirus exposure and HLA in healthy donors. In the PCR, 60 Vbeta and 13 Jbeta primers were used. Assay used: immunoSEQ multiplex PCR; TCRdb lists only in-frame clones, some missing. The repertoire holds about 160,000 clones, with roughly 77% as singletons. CDR1 is MGHRA, CDR2 YSYEKL, per germline. The CDR3 has 14 amino acids. The V end lost 5 bases, the J end lost 4 bases, and 11 bases lay between the germline ends. There are a few counts of this clone. What it binds is unknown. Study-level findings and limits: Clonal expansion, a later analysis showed, was greater in HLA-associated TCR beta chains than in equally common others. Solely CMV serostatus was available to characterize immune exposure.

Input material: PBMCs. The chain carries TRBV4-1 and TRBJ2-2, with a possible D match to TRBD2 (6 bases). The sequence was collected from a man aged 30 to 39 in good health and CMV-seropositive. CDR3 sequence (DNA): TGCGCCAGCAGCTTCCGGAGGGGCACCGGGGAGCTGTTTTTT. The encoded protein is CASSFRRGTGELFF.